This T cell receptor beta chain was recovered during a study of blood T cell repertoires in COVID-19. Before being deemed recovered, Cohort 3 donors had two negative PCRs, clearance, or symptom resolution. Methods used by the authors: From reference gene primer amplification, estimates of nucleated cell counts were derived. Some clones are missing from TCRdb's copy, which holds only in-frame ones; the method was immunoSEQ multiplex PCR. V and J calls and clone size are copied from that table; D and trimming were computed from the DNA. The table has roughly 330,000 clones, approximately 89% seen once; the top ten hold around 5%. The germline V and J ends were trimmed by 2 bases and 8 bases, with 15 bases remaining between them. Germline values: CDR1 SEHNR, CDR2 FQNEAQ (reference sequence). This CDR3 is built from 15 residues.

Sequenced input: PBMCs or T cells enriched from blood (not recorded which). The sequence came from a man aged 25 to 45 who had recovered from COVID-19. The rearrangement joins TRBV7-9 to TRBJ1-4; D not certain. The CDR3 is CASSLNSVRGEKLFF. In DNA form, the CDR3 reads TGTGCCAGCAGCTTAAATTCCGTGAGAGGAGAAAAACTGTTTTTT.